This TCR beta chain originates from a study of T cell responses to AZD1222 COVID-19 vaccine. With V trimmed by 4 bases and J by 8 bases, 12 bases remained unmatched. The germline V gene has CDR1 SGHTA and CDR2 FQGTGA. This CDR3 has 17 residues. Clones were read by immunoSEQ multiplex PCR, and TCRdb kept only the in-frame ones, dropping some. The table records approximately 61,000 clones, around 85% of them present only once. Sequenced here: peripheral blood, sampled 28 days after the second AZD1222 dose. This sequence originates from an adult who received the AZD1222 COVID-19 vaccine. J is TRBJ2-1 and V is TRBV7-3, with 12 bases identical to TRBD2. The DNA for the CDR3 is TGTGCCAGCAGCTATTCACCGACTAGCGGGAGTGGCTATGAGCAGTTCTTC. It is translated as CASSYSPTSGSGYEQFF.